Listed below are T cell receptor beta chains from one sample, sequenced in a study of response to subunit inactivated influenza vaccine. One entry per CDR3 protein, called by TCRdb with MiXCR from the RT-PCR reads. The sample yields around 520,000 distinct CDR3 sequences, approximately 12% seen once. Sequenced material: PBMCs from blood, taken on the day of vaccination. Receptors were obtained from a man aged 50-59 years who received an inactivated influenza vaccine. Both conserved end residues are part of each CDR3. Each record gives: D gene, clone size, J gene, V gene, CDR3 protein, CDR3 DNA. A D gene is named only where the DNA matches it firmly. Part of the rows lack a size; the others show once, few, many or a class for expanded clones.

TRBD2	once	TRBJ2-3	TRBV7-2	CVSSVLSGSTDTQYF	TGTGTCAGCAGCGTTCTTAGCGGGAGCACAGATACGCAGTATTTT
NA	NA	TRBJ1-2	TRBV10-3	CAISESGQGERGYTF	TGTGCCATCAGTGAGTCTGGGCAGGGCGAAAGGGGCTACACCTTC
NA	NA	TRBJ1-1	TRBV6-2/TRBV6-3	CASSYARITTEAFF	TGTGCCAGCAGTTACGCTCGAATAACTACTGAAGCTTTCTTT
TRBD1	few	TRBJ1-5	TRBV6-2/TRBV6-3	CASRRSGGGNQPQHF	TGTGCCAGCAGACGTTCAGGGGGTGGAAATCAGCCCCAGCATTTT
NA	few	TRBJ2-7	TRBV6-1	CASSTGTSSYEQYF	TGTGCCAGCAGCACCGGGACATCCTCCTACGAGCAGTACTTC
TRBD2	few	TRBJ2-7	TRBV7-2	CASSFRTSGGLNYEQYF	TGTGCCAGCAGCTTTCGGACTAGCGGGGGGCTAAACTACGAGCAGTACTTC
NA	many	TRBJ2-1	TRBV28	CATSLRGHDPSYNEQFF	TGTGCCACCTCTCTGCGGGGGCATGATCCCTCCTACAATGAGCAGTTCTTC
NA	few	TRBJ2-7	TRBV7-9	CASSLALGSSYEQYF	TGTGCCAGCAGCTTAGCGCTGGGCAGTTCCTACGAGCAGTACTTC
TRBD2	few	TRBJ2-1	TRBV30	CAWSVVLPSGSHFGDNEQFF	TGTGCCTGGAGTGTGGTATTACCTAGCGGGAGCCACTTTGGAGACAATGAGCAGTTCTTC
NA	NA	TRBJ2-5	TRBV3-1	CASSQAPASETQYF	TGTGCCAGCAGCCAAGCCCCAGCATCGGAGACCCAGTACTTC
TRBD1	NA	TRBJ2-6	TRBV6-5	CASSYSGTGFSGANVLTF	TGTGCCAGCAGTTACTCGGGGACAGGGTTCTCCGGGGCCAACGTCCTGACTTTC
NA	many	TRBJ2-7	TRBV5-6	CASSLETYEQYF	TGTGCCAGCAGCTTGGAAACCTACGAGCAGTACTTC
NA	NA	TRBJ2-6	TRBV18	CASSPLMTVSGANVLTF	TGTGCCAGCTCACCACTTATGACGGTCTCTGGGGCCAACGTCCTGACTTTC
TRBD1	many	TRBJ2-7	TRBV30	CAWRGGTGGLKQYF	TGTGCCTGGAGGGGCGGGACAGGGGGCTTGAAGCAGTACTTC
TRBD1	NA	TRBJ1-1	TRBV11-1	CASKEQGLMNTEAFF	TGTGCCAGCAAGGAACAGGGGCTTATGAACACTGAAGCTTTCTTT
NA	NA	TRBJ2-5	TRBV6-5	CASSYSGAEQETQYF	TGTGCCAGCAGTTACTCAGGGGCTGAACAAGAGACCCAGTACTTC
NA	many	TRBJ2-7	TRBV20-1	CSARRDSPYEQYF	TGCAGTGCTAGGCGGGACAGCCCCTACGAGCAGTACTTC
NA	few	TRBJ2-3	TRBV7-9	CASSLAPRDSTDTQYF	TGTGCCAGCAGCTTAGCCCCCCGGGACAGCACAGATACGCAGTATTTT
NA	NA	TRBJ2-3	TRBV6-5	CASSYWGLGTDTQYF	TGTGCCAGCAGTTACTGGGGATTAGGCACAGATACGCAGTATTTT
NA	few	TRBJ2-7	TRBV20-1	CSARVGSTYEQYF	TGCAGTGCTAGAGTTGGTTCGACCTACGAGCAGTACTTC
NA	few	TRBJ2-3	TRBV9	CASTGITTDTQYF	TGTGCCAGCACAGGGATCACCACAGATACGCAGTATTTT
NA	NA	TRBJ1-1	TRBV5-1	CASRDSGTPNTEAFF	TGCGCCAGCAGGGATTCCGGGACACCGAACACTGAAGCTTTCTTT
TRBD1	NA	TRBJ2-5	TRBV30	CACSTGVLETQYF	TGTGCCTGTAGTACAGGGGTTTTGGAGACCCAGTACTTC
TRBD2	NA	TRBJ2-7	TRBV5-6	CASSRSPGLAGGIDDEQYF	TGTGCCAGCAGCAGATCTCCGGGACTAGCGGGAGGGATAGACGACGAGCAGTACTTC
TRBD2	few	TRBJ2-7	TRBV20-1	CCARDPGRVRSDEQYF	TGCTGTGCTAGAGATCCTGGGAGGGTTAGATCGGACGAGCAGTACTTC
TRBD1	few	TRBJ2-1	TRBV12-3/TRBV12-4	CASSLTGQGAPEQFF	TGTGCCAGCAGCTTGACGGGACAGGGGGCTCCTGAGCAGTTCTTC
NA	NA	TRBJ2-3	TRBV7-2	CASSNGGRADTQYF	TGTGCCAGCAGCAACGGGGGGCGGGCAGATACGCAGTATTTT
NA	NA	TRBJ2-7	TRBV11-2	CASSLDRQSYEQYF	TGTGCCAGCAGCTTAGATCGCCAATCCTACGAGCAGTACTTC
TRBD1	few	TRBJ1-1	TRBV30	CAWSVRGRPRDTEAFF	TGTGCCTGGAGTGTAAGGGGGCGACCGAGGGACACTGAAGCTTTCTTT
NA	many	TRBJ2-2	TRBV7-9	CASRRKTNTGELFF	TGTGCCAGCCGACGGAAAACGAACACCGGGGAGCTGTTTTTT
NA	NA	TRBJ1-6	TRBV5-6	CASRGTGTYGSPLHF	TGTGCCAGCAGGGGTACCGGGACATATGGCTCACCCCTCCACTTT
NA	few	TRBJ1-2	TRBV12-3/TRBV12-4	CASSLGKGLYGYTF	TGTGCCAGCAGTCTTGGAAAGGGGTTGTATGGCTACACCTTC